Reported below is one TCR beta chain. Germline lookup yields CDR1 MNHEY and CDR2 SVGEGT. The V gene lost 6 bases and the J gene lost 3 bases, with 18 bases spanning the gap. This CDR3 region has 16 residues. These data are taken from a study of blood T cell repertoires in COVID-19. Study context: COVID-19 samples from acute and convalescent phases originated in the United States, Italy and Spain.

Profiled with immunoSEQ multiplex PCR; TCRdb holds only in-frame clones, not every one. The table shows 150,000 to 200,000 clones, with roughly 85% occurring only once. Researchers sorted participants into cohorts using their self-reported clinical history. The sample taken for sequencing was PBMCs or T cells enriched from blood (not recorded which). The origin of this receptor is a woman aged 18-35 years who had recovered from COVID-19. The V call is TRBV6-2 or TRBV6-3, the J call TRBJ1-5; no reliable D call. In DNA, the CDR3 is TGTGCCAGCAGCCACGGTGAGTGGTCGGTCAATCAGCCCCAGCATTTT. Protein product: CASSHGEWSVNQPQHF.